The rows below give T cell receptor beta chains drawn from one sample of a study of T cells in Graves' hyperthyroidism and ophthalmopathy. TCRdb recomputed calls from the multiplex PCR reads with MiXCR, one row per CDR3 protein. The sample consists of 550,000 to 800,000 distinct CDR3 sequences, about 16% of them appearing once. Sequencing used blood. The receptors derive from a young man with Graves' hyperthyroidism. Each CDR3 is given with its conserved first and last residue. The D gene is left open where the match is weak. Clone size is given for some rows only: seen once, a few or many times, or a class if the clone is expanded.

D: -
V: TRBV28
size: many
J: TRBJ2-3
DNA: TGTGCCAGCAGCCCCGGTTACGGGGATACGCAGTATTTT
CDR3: CASSPGYGDTQYF

D: -
V: TRBV30
size: many
J: TRBJ2-2
DNA: TGTGCCTGGAGTGTACCGGGGGAGCTGTTTTTT
CDR3: CAWSVPGELFF

D: -
V: TRBV30
size: few
J: TRBJ1-3
DNA: TGTGCCTGGAGTGGGCATGGAAACACCATATATTTT
CDR3: CAWSGHGNTIYF

D: -
V: TRBV15
size: -
J: TRBJ1-6
DNA: TGTGCCACCAGCGGTGACATGCCCTATAATTCACCCCTCCACTTT
CDR3: CATSGDMPYNSPLHF

D: -
V: TRBV12-3/TRBV12-4
size: many
J: TRBJ2-1
DNA: TGTGCCAGCAGTTTACAGGGGTTGGTCAATGAGCAGTTCTTC
CDR3: CASSLQGLVNEQFF

D: -
V: TRBV30
size: many
J: TRBJ1-1
DNA: TGTGCCTGGAAGCCACAGGAGAACACTGAAGCTTTCTTT
CDR3: CAWKPQENTEAFF

D: -
V: TRBV4-2
size: -
J: TRBJ2-3
DNA: TGTGCCAGCAGCCAAGAATGGGGGGCCTCAGCAATCACAGATACGCAGTATTTT
CDR3: CASSQEWGASAITDTQYF

D: -
V: TRBV2
size: many
J: TRBJ1-1
DNA: TGTGCCAGCAGCGGGGTCGCCGCTTTCTTT
CDR3: CASSGVAAFF

D: -
V: TRBV28
size: many
J: TRBJ1-2
DNA: TGTGCCACCACGGGGCCCGGGGTGATTAACTATGGCTACACCTTC
CDR3: CATTGPGVINYGYTF

D: TRBD2
V: TRBV20-1
size: many
J: TRBJ2-3
DNA: TGCAGTGCTAGAGCGCGGGAGGGCCCAGATACGCAGTATTTT
CDR3: CSARAREGPDTQYF

D: -
V: TRBV7-2
size: -
J: TRBJ2-1
DNA: TGTGCCAGCAGCGGCTCGGCTGAGCAGTTCTTC
CDR3: CASSGSAEQFF

D: -
V: TRBV2
size: many
J: TRBJ2-2
DNA: TGTGCCAGCAGCGGGCGAACAGGAGAAACCGGGGAGCTGTTTTTT
CDR3: CASSGRTGETGELFF

D: TRBD2
V: TRBV7-2
size: -
J: TRBJ2-7
DNA: TGTGCCAGCAGCTTAGACAAGGGACTAGCGGGAGGTCCGACAAGATACTACGAGCAGTACTTC
CDR3: CASSLDKGLAGGPTRYYEQYF

D: TRBD1
V: TRBV3-1
size: few
J: TRBJ2-1
DNA: TGTGCCAGCAGCCGATCCGGGACAGGGGGGTACAATGAGCAGTTCTTC
CDR3: CASSRSGTGGYNEQFF

D: -
V: TRBV2
size: few
J: TRBJ2-7
DNA: TGTGCCAGCAGTGAATCCCGGGACATCTCCTACGAGCAGTACTTC
CDR3: CASSESRDISYEQYF

D: TRBD2
V: TRBV20-1
size: -
J: TRBJ2-5
DNA: TGCAGTACCCGGGGGGTCAAAGAGACCCAGTACTTC
CDR3: CSTRGVKETQYF

D: -
V: TRBV13
size: many
J: TRBJ2-1
DNA: TGTGCCAGCAGCTTATCCCCTGAGCAGTTCTTC
CDR3: CASSLSPEQFF

D: TRBD2
V: TRBV2
size: many
J: TRBJ2-1
DNA: TGTGCCAGCAGCCACGCTGGACTAGCGGCCACCGATGAGCAGTTCTTC
CDR3: CASSHAGLAATDEQFF

D: TRBD1
V: TRBV28
size: -
J: TRBJ1-5
DNA: TGTGCCAGCAGCCTCCGGGACAGGGACTATCAGCCCCAGCATTTT
CDR3: CASSLRDRDYQPQHF

D: TRBD1
V: TRBV12-3/TRBV12-4
size: many
J: TRBJ2-7
DNA: TGTGCCAGCAGTTTAGGCCGACAGGGGGCTGGAGAGCAGTACTTC
CDR3: CASSLGRQGAGEQYF